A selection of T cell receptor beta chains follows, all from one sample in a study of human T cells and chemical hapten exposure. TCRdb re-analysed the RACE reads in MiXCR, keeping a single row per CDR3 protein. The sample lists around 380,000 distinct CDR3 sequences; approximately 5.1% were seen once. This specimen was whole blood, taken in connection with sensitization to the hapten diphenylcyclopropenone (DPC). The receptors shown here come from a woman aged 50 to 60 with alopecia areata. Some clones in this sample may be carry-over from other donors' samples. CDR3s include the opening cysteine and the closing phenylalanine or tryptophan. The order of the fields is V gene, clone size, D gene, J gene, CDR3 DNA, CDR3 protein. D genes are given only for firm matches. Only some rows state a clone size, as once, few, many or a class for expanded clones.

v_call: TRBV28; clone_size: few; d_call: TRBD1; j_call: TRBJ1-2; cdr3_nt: TGTGCCAGCAACCCAGGGGGTAATAACTATGGCTACACCTTC; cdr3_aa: CASNPGGNNYGYTF
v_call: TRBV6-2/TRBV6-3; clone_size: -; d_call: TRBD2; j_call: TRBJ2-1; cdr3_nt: TGTGCCAGCAGTTACGGGACTAGCGGGAGGTTTGATGAGCAGTTCTTC; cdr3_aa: CASSYGTSGRFDEQFF
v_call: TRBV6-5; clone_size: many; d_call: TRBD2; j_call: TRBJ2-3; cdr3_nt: TGTGCCAGCGCAAGCGGGGGGATGACGCAGTATTTT; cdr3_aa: CASASGGMTQYF
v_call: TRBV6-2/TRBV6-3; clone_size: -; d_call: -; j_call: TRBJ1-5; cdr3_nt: TGTGCCAGCAGTTTCCCTAGGGTCGAATGGGAATCCAATCAGCCCCAGCATTTT; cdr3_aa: CASSFPRVEWESNQPQHF
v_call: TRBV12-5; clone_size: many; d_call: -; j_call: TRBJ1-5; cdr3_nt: TGTGCTAGTGGTACCGATAATCAGCCCCAGCATTTT; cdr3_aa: CASGTDNQPQHF
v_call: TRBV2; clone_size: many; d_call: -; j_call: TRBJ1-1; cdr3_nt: TGTGCCAGCAGTGAGATGACTGAAGCTTTCTTT; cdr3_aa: CASSEMTEAFF
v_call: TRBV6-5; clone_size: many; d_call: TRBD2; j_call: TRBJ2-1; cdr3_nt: TGTGCCAGCAGTTACTCGAGCGGGAGCGCCTACAATGAGCAGTTCTTC; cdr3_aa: CASSYSSGSAYNEQFF
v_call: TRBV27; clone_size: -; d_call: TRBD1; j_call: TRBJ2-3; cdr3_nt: TGTGCCAGCAGTTCCCTCCTGACAGGGGGCCTCACAGATACGCAGTATTTT; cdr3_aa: CASSSLLTGGLTDTQYF
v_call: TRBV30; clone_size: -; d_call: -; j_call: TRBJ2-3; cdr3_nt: TGTGCCTGGACCGAACTCGGGGAAGATACGCAGTATTTT; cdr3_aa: CAWTELGEDTQYF
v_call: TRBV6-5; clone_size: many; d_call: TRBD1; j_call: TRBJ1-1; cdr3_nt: TGTGCCAGCAGTACGGAGGACAGGGGGCTCTCCGAAGCTTTCTTT; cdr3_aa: CASSTEDRGLSEAFF
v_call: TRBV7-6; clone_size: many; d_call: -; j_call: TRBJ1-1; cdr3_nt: TGTGCCAGCAGCTTAGGATGGACAGAGAACACTGAAGCTTTCTTT; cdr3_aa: CASSLGWTENTEAFF
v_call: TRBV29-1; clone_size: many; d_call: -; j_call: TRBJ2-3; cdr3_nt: TGCAGCGTTGCACTAGGAAGCGTCGGAGATACGCAGTATTTT; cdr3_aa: CSVALGSVGDTQYF
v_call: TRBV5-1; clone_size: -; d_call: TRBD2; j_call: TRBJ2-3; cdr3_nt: TGCGCCAGCAGTTCATGGCCGACTAGCGGCACAGATACGCAGTATTTT; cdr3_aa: CASSSWPTSGTDTQYF
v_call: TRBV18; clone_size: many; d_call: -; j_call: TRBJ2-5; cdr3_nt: TGTGCCAGCTCACCAGGTCTGGGGGAGACCCAGTACTTC; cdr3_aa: CASSPGLGETQYF
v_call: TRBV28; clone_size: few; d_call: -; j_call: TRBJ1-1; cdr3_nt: TGTGCCAGCAGTTTAGATCAGAGGAACACTGAAGCTTTCTTT; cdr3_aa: CASSLDQRNTEAFF
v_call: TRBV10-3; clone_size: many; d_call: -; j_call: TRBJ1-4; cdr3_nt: TGTGCCATCAGTGAGTTGCAGGGAGGCGAAAAACTGTTTTTT; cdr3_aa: CAISELQGGEKLFF
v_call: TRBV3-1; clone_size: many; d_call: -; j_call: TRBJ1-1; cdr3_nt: TGTGCCAGCAGCCAAGGTGCGGCCAACACTGAAGCTTTCTTT; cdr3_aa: CASSQGAANTEAFF
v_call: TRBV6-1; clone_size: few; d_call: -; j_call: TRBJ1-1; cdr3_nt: TGTGCCAGCAGTGAGGGACACGTGAGGGTCGCTGAAGCTTTCTTT; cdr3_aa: CASSEGHVRVAEAFF
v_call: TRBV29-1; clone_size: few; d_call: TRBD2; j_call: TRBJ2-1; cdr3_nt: TGCAGCGCCGTCCTAGCGGGGTTCTACAATGAGCAGTTCTTC; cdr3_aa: CSAVLAGFYNEQFF
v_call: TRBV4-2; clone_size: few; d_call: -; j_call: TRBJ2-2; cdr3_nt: TGTGCCAGCAGCCAAGATCAGGTGAACACCGGGGAGCTGTTTTTT; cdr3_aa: CASSQDQVNTGELFF
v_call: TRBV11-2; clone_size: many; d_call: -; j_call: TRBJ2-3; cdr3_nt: TGTGCCAGCAGCTTATACAATACGCAGTATTTT; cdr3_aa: CASSLYNTQYF
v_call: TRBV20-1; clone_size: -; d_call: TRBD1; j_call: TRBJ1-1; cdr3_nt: TGCAGTGCTATACAGGGGGCGAGGGTCATTGAAGCTTTCTTT; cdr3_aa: CSAIQGARVIEAFF
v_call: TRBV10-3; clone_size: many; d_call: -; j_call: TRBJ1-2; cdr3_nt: TGTGCCATCAGTGGGCCCGGTAAAGGGGGGAGTACTCTCTATGGCTACACCTTC; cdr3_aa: CAISGPGKGGSTLYGYTF
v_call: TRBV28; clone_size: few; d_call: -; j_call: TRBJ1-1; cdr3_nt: TGTGCCAGCAGTTTAGGGATGCGGTCTGAAGCTTTCTTT; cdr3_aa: CASSLGMRSEAFF
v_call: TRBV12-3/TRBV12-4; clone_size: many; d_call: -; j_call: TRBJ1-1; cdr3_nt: TGTGCCAGCAGTACTCGGACGGTTAAGAACACTGAAGCTTTCTTT; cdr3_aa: CASSTRTVKNTEAFF
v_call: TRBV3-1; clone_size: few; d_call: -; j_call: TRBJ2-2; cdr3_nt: TGTGCCAGCAGCCAAAATCCACTGGGGAACGGGGAGCTGTTTTTT; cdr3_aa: CASSQNPLGNGELFF
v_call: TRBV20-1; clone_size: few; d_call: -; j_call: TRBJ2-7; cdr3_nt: TGCAGTGCTAGAAGTATTGGCAACGAGCAGTACTTC; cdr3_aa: CSARSIGNEQYF
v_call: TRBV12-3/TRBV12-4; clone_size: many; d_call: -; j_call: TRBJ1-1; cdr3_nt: TGTGCCAGCAGTTTCAATGGCCGTCGAAACACTGAAGCTTTCTTT; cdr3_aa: CASSFNGRRNTEAFF
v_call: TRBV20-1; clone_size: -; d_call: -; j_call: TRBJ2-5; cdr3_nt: TGCAGTGCTACTCGCCGCCAGGGGAAGCAAGAGACCCAGTACTTC; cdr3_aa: CSATRRQGKQETQYF
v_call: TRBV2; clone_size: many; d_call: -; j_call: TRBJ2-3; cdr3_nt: TGTGCCAGCAGTGAAACCACTCCGATCGATACGCAGTATTTT; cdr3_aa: CASSETTPIDTQYF
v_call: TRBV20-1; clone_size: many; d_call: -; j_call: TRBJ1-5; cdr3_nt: TGCAGTGCTCGCCAGGGGCGCGTATATCAGCCCCAGCATTTT; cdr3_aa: CSARQGRVYQPQHF
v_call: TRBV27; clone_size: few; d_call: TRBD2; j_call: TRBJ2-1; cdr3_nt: TGTGCCAGCAGTTTACTAGCGGGAGTCAATGAGCAGTTCTTC; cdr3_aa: CASSLLAGVNEQFF
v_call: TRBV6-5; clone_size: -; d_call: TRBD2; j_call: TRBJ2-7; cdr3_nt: TGTGCCAGCAGTTACTCAGCTAGCGGGAGGCACGAGCAGTACTTC; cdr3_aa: CASSYSASGRHEQYF
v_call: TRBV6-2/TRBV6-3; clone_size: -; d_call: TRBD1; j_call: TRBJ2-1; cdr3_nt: TGTGCCAGCGTTTTGACAGGGCCATCCTACAATGAGCAGTTCTTC; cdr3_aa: CASVLTGPSYNEQFF
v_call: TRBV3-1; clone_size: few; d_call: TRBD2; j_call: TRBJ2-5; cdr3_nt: TGTGCCATCCGCCCCCACATGGGAGGGACCAAAGAGACCCAGTACTTC; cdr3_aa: CAIRPHMGGTKETQYF
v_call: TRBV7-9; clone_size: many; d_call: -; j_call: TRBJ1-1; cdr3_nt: TGTGCCAGCAGCGGAGGGGCGGTTAACACTGAAGCTTTCTTT; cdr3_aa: CASSGGAVNTEAFF
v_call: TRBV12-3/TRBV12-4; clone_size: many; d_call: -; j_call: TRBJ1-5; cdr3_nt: TGTGCCAGCAGCTTAGGAGGTAGCAATCAGCCCCAGCATTTT; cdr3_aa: CASSLGGSNQPQHF
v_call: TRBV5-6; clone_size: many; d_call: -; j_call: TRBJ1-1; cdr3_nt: TGTGCCAGCAGCTTGGTAGCGACGAACACTGAAGCTTTCTTT; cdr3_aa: CASSLVATNTEAFF
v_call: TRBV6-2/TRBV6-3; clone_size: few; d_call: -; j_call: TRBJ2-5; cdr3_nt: TGTGCCAGCAGTTACCTGACGGGTCCCCAGTACTTC; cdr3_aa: CASSYLTGPQYF
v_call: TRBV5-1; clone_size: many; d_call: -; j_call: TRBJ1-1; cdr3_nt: TGCGCCAGCAGCTCACAGGGATCGGGTGAAGCTTTCTTT; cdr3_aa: CASSSQGSGEAFF
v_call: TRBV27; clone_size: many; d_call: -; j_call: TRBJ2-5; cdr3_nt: TGTGCCAGCAGTCGAGAATATCAAGAGACCCAGTACTTC; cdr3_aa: CASSREYQETQYF
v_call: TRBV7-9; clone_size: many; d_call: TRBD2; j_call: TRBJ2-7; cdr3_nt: TGTGCCAGCAGCCCAATAGCGGGAGGGGGATACGAGCAGTACTTC; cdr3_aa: CASSPIAGGGYEQYF
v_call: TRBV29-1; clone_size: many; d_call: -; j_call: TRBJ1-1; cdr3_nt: TGCAGCGTTGAAGAACAGGCAGGGGAGTGGGGGACTGAAGCTTTCTTT; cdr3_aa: CSVEEQAGEWGTEAFF
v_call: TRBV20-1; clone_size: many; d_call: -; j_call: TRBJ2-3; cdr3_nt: TGCAGTGCTAGATTGGATACGCAGTATTTT; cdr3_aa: CSARLDTQYF